Listed below are T cell receptor beta chains from one sample, sequenced in a study of T cells after yellow fever vaccination. TCRdb processed the 5' RACE reads anew with MiXCR; each CDR3 protein has one entry. The sample has about 240,000 distinct CDR3 sequences, more than 3.5% seen once. Sample: PBMCs, taken 15 days after the yellow fever booster vaccination. These receptors were taken from a man aged 18 to 30 who received the YFV17D yellow fever vaccine. CDR3s include the opening cysteine and the closing phenylalanine or tryptophan. D genes are given only for firm matches. Some rows mark clone size as missing; the rest say once, few, many or name a class of expanded clone.

J gene | clone size | V gene | D gene | CDR3 protein | CDR3 DNA
TRBJ2-7 | many | TRBV6-6 | TRBD2 | CASSQPGRTSASYEQYF | TGTGCCAGCAGTCAACCTGGTAGGACTAGCGCTTCCTACGAGCAGTACTTC
TRBJ1-1 | - | TRBV4-2 | - | CASSQDLFTRVEAFF | TGTGCCAGCAGCCAAGACCTCTTCACGAGAGTCGAAGCTTTCTTT
TRBJ2-2 | - | TRBV2 | - | CASCEARARDTGELFF | TGTGCCAGCTGTGAAGCGCGGGCACGGGACACCGGGGAGCTGTTTTTT
TRBJ1-2 | many | TRBV12-3/TRBV12-4 | - | CASSLPPGGGYTF | TGTGCCAGCAGTTTACCTCCCGGGGGGGGCTACACCTTC
TRBJ2-2 | - | TRBV7-8 | - | CASSPRGGQGNTGELFF | TGTGCCAGCAGCCCCCGGGGGGGACAGGGGAACACCGGGGAGCTGTTTTTT
TRBJ2-1 | many | TRBV23-1 | - | CASSQSIKNRATLPAYNEQFF | TGCGCCAGCAGTCAATCTATAAAGAACAGGGCTACCTTACCGGCCTACAATGAGCAGTTCTTC
TRBJ2-7 | many | TRBV6-2/TRBV6-3 | - | CASRGVFAGRSYEQYF | TGTGCCAGCAGGGGAGTCTTTGCGGGGAGATCCTACGAGCAGTACTTC
TRBJ1-3 | many | TRBV13 | TRBD1 | CASSDRGSGNTIYF | TGTGCCAGCAGTGACAGGGGTAGTGGAAACACCATATATTTT
TRBJ2-7 | many | TRBV5-1 | TRBD2 | CASSFTGLRSYEQYF | TGCGCCAGCAGCTTTACGGGACTACGAAGCTACGAGCAGTACTTC
TRBJ2-3 | many | TRBV5-1 | - | CASSPSPGLTQYF | TGCGCCAGCAGTCCCTCCCCCGGTCTCACGCAGTATTTT
TRBJ2-1 | - | TRBV11-3 | - | CASSFRSPYNEQFF | TGTGCCAGCAGCTTCAGATCCCCCTACAATGAGCAGTTCTTC
TRBJ1-1 | many | TRBV6-1 | - | CATFQGFGTEAFF | TGTGCCACCTTCCAGGGATTCGGCACTGAAGCTTTCTTT
TRBJ2-7 | many | TRBV7-2 | TRBD1 | CASSLRDRGNYEQYF | TGTGCCAGCAGCTTAAGGGACAGGGGAAACTACGAGCAGTACTTC
TRBJ2-6 | many | TRBV6-5 | TRBD1 | CASSWDRAISGANVLTF | TGTGCCAGCAGTTGGGACAGGGCCATCTCTGGGGCCAACGTCCTGACTTTC
TRBJ1-4 | - | TRBV5-1 | - | CASSPGDWPNEKLFF | TGCGCCAGCAGCCCCGGGGACTGGCCTAATGAAAAACTGTTTTTT
TRBJ2-1 | many | TRBV6-2/TRBV6-3 | TRBD2 | CASRVLAEGEQFF | TGTGCCAGCAGGGTGCTAGCGGAGGGTGAGCAGTTCTTC
TRBJ2-3 | many | TRBV7-9 | - | CASSPGHPSTDTQYF | TGTGCCAGCAGCCCCGGACACCCTAGCACAGATACGCAGTATTTT
TRBJ1-1 | many | TRBV9 | TRBD1 | CASRGQGANTEAFF | TGTGCCAGCAGGGGACAGGGAGCGAACACTGAAGCTTTCTTT
TRBJ2-5 | many | TRBV5-6 | - | CASSLFGVRAGRPRAETQYF | TGTGCCAGCAGCTTGTTCGGGGTTCGCGCAGGGAGACCCAGAGCGGAGACCCAGTACTTC
TRBJ2-2 | many | TRBV27 | - | CASSRLGSNTGELFF | TGTGCCAGCAGTCGACTAGGATCGAACACCGGGGAGCTGTTTTTT
TRBJ2-7 | many | TRBV27 | - | CASSPSRGEEQYF | TGTGCCAGCAGTCCCTCTCGAGGGGAAGAGCAGTACTTC
TRBJ2-3 | many | TRBV3-1 | - | CASSLGHDSTDTQYF | TGTGCCAGCAGCCTCGGACACGACTCCACAGATACGCAGTATTTT
TRBJ2-1 | few | TRBV19 | - | CASSSLTRSSYNEQFF | TGTGCCAGTAGTTCACTCACACGGAGCTCCTACAATGAGCAGTTCTTC
TRBJ2-7 | many | TRBV7-6 | - | CASSLQGSRSEQYF | TGTGCCAGCAGTTTACAGGGATCCCGGTCCGAGCAGTACTTC
TRBJ2-6 | few | TRBV7-3 | - | CASSPSLGSGANVLTF | TGTGCCAGCAGCCCCAGCCTCGGGTCTGGGGCCAACGTCCTGACTTTC
TRBJ2-2 | many | TRBV5-1 | TRBD1 | CASSGQGRNTGELFF | TGCGCCAGCTCGGGACAGGGAAGAAACACCGGGGAGCTGTTTTTT
TRBJ2-3 | many | TRBV18 | - | CASSPPRGGPDTQYF | TGTGCCAGCTCACCACCGAGGGGAGGCCCAGATACGCAGTATTTT
TRBJ1-1 | many | TRBV5-1 | - | CASSLSPLGNTEAFF | TGCGCCAGCAGCTTATCTCCGTTGGGGAACACTGAAGCTTTCTTT
TRBJ2-5 | many | TRBV4-1 | TRBD2 | CASSRLAGEQETQYF | TGCGCCAGCAGCCGGTTAGCGGGAGAACAAGAGACCCAGTACTTC
TRBJ1-1 | once | TRBV4-3 | - | CASRVGTLGTEAFF | TGCGCCAGCAGGGTGGGGACCCTGGGCACTGAAGCTTTCTTT
TRBJ1-3 | many | TRBV12-3/TRBV12-4 | TRBD1 | CASRPHDRAAGNTIYF | TGTGCCAGCAGACCACACGACAGGGCGGCGGGAAACACCATATATTTT